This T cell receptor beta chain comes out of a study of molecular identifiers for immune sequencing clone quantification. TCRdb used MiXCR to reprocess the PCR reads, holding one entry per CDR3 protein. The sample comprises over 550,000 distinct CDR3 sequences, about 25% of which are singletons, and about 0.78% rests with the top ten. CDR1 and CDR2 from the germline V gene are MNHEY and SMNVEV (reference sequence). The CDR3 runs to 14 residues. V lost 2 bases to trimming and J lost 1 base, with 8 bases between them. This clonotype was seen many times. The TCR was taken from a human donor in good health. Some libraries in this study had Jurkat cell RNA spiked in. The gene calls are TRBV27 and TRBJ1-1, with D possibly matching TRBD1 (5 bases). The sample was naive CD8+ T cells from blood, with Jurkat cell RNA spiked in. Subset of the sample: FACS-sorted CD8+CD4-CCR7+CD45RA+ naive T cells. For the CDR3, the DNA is TGTGCCAGCAGTTTAAGCAGGGCGAACACTGAAGCTTTCTTT. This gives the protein CASSLSRANTEAFF.